The 17 T cell receptor beta chains given below trace back to one sample, sequenced in a study of shared clonotypes between healthy human individuals. Some clones are missing from TCRdb's copy, which holds only in-frame ones; the method was immunoSEQ multiplex PCR. This sample carries about 980,000 clones, around three quarters of them seen once, and the ten largest clones take about 1.5%. The sequenced sample consisted of memory CD4+ T cells sorted from blood. Regarding subset: CD45RA-negative fraction. These receptors all stem from a man between 18 and 35 years old in good health.

This clone was picked up a small number of times. V usage is TRBV30 and J usage is TRBJ1-4; 7 nucleotides line up with TRBD1. The trim removed 5 bases at V and 5 bases at J, leaving 8 bases unmatched. The CDR3 is 14 amino acids. CDR1 GTSNPN and CDR2 SVGIG come from the germline V gene (reference sequence). The CDR3 DNA is TGTGCCTGGGCACTACAGGGGTCAAATGAAAAACTGTTTTTT. It is translated as CAWALQGSNEKLFF.

Concerning this clone: Other DNA sequences from this sample encode an identical CDR3 as well. In DNA, the CDR3 is TGTGCCAGTAGTGTACTAGGAGAGACCCAGTACTTC. Residues: CASSVLGETQYF. The rearrangement uses TRBV19 and TRBJ2-5; D might be TRBD2 (5 bases). Germline assignment: CDR1 LNHDA and CDR2 SQIVND (reference sequence). This CDR3 comprises 12 residues. Trimming stripped 5 bases from V and 4 bases from J, with 8 bases between. The whole variable domain, remainder taken from reference TRBV19 and TRBJ2-5, is DGGITQSPKYLFRKEGQNVTLSCEQNLNHDAMYWYRQDPGQGLRLIYYSQIVNDFQKGDIAEGYSVSREKKESFPLTVTSAQKNPTAFYLCASSVLGETQYFGPGTRLLVL.

This sequence joins TRBV27 and TRBJ2-7, with D hard to call. CDR1 is MNHEY, CDR2 SMNVEV, per germline (reference sequence). Trimming took off 0 bases at V and 4 bases at J, with 13 bases between the two ends. The CDR3 contains 15 residues. The CDR3 sequence is CASSLSRSSLYEQYF. CDR3 DNA: TGTGCCAGCAGTTTATCGAGGTCGTCTCTGTACGAGCAGTACTTC.

With respect to this clone: Other DNA sequences in the same sample also yield this CDR3. This sequence joins TRBV7-2 and TRBJ2-1, with D uncertain. There are 15 residues in the CDR3. Germline-derived CDR1 and CDR2 are SGHTA and FQGNSA. The V gene lost 5 bases and the J gene lost 0 bases, with 11 bases spanning the gap. Here the CDR3 reads CASSLDRGSYNEQFF. Here the CDR3 DNA reads TGTGCCAGCAGCCTGGACCGAGGCTCCTACAATGAGCAGTTCTTC.

The rearrangement joins TRBV9 to TRBJ2-7; D is perhaps TRBD1 (6 bases). The germline V and J ends were trimmed by 4 bases and 6 bases, with 14 bases remaining between them. Germline V gene sequence: CDR1 SGDLS, CDR2 YYNGEE. The CDR3 has 13 amino acids. The CDR3: CASSSRQEGEQYF. Written as DNA, the CDR3 is TGTGCCAGCAGCTCTCGACAGGAAGGCGAGCAGTACTTC. Using reference TRBV9 and TRBJ2-7 for the parts outside the CDR3, the full variable domain is DSGVTQTPKHLITATGQRVTLRCSPRSGDLSVYWYQQSLDQGLQFLIQYYNGEERAKGNILERFSAQQFPDLHSELNLSSLELGDSALYFCASSSRQEGEQYFGPGTRLTVT.

The V and J genes are TRBV5-1 and TRBJ2-7; 8 positions agree with TRBD1. The J segment lost 6 bases and the V segment lost 5 bases, leaving 16 bases of the junction unmatched. Germline-derived CDR1 and CDR2 are SGHRS and YFSETQ. The CDR3 length is 16 residues. The CDR3: CASSSGTGGLGSEQYF. The CDR3 region has the DNA TGCGCCAGCAGTTCTGGGACAGGAGGCCTTGGAAGCGAGCAGTACTTC.

This chain connects TRBV29-1 to TRBJ2-5; TRBD1 matches at 7 bases. The junction had 8 bases not matched to a gene; V was cut back by 8 bases and J by 5 bases. Germline CDR1 reads SQVTM; CDR2 reads ANQGSEA. The length of the CDR3 is 12 residues. The CDR3 loop is CSSDRQGETQYF. Written as DNA, the CDR3 is TGCAGCTCGGACCGACAGGGCGAGACCCAGTACTTC.

V is TRBV18 and J is TRBJ1-1; possibly TRBD1 for D (5 bases). The V gene's germline CDR1 is KGHSH and CDR2 LQKENI. V lost 2 bases and J 4 bases, leaving 8 bases between the germline ends. The CDR3 covers 13 residues. CDR3 sequence reads: CASSPWDGTEAFF. The CDR3, as DNA: TGTGCCAGCTCACCATGGGACGGCACTGAAGCTTTCTTT.

Concerning this clone itself: Other DNA sequences of this sample code for an identical CDR3. The CDR3: CASSWDRANTEAFF. For the CDR3, the DNA is TGCGCCAGCAGCTGGGACAGGGCGAACACTGAAGCTTTCTTT. The chain joins TRBV5-1 to TRBJ1-1, with 9 bases that match TRBD1. This CDR3 region has 14 residues. Germline loops: CDR1 SGHRS, CDR2 YFSETQ. Germline trimming cut 3 bases from V and 1 base from J; bases unmatched to any gene: 1.

The chain is built from TRBV6-6 and TRBJ2-3; 11 nucleotides line up with TRBD2. The J segment lost 3 bases and the V segment lost 4 bases, leaving 3 bases of the junction unmatched. This CDR3 comprises 15 residues. Germline V lookup: CDR1 MNHNY, CDR2 SVGAGI (reference sequence). The CDR3 coding sequence is TGTGCCAGCAGTTTTAGCGGGAGGGGAACAGATACGCAGTATTTT. As protein: CASSFSGRGTDTQYF.

This rearrangement joins TRBV10-3 to TRBJ2-7, with 7 bases fitting TRBD1. J lost 2 bases, V lost 6 bases, and 10 bases had no gene match. CDR3 length: 15 residues. Germline-derived CDR1 and CDR2 are ENHRY and SYGVKD. CDR3 loop: CAISSTGRGTYEQYF. The CDR3 nucleotides are TGTGCCATCAGCTCGACAGGGCGAGGTACCTACGAGCAGTACTTC.

This chain joins TRBV14 and TRBJ1-2; D call uncertain. Germline V CDR1 and CDR2: SGHDN, FVKESK. Trimming stripped 0 bases from V and 7 bases from J, with 12 bases between. The CDR3 totals 14 residues. The CDR3 DNA reads as TGTGCCAGCAGCCAAGATAGAAGGGAGGGTGGCTACACCTTC. Translated, it gives CASSQDRREGGYTF.

This chain links TRBV30 with TRBJ2-3; 7 bases fit TRBD1. The CDR3 runs 12 residues. CDR1 GTSNPN and CDR2 SVGIG come from the germline V gene (reference sequence). V shed 5 bases, J shed 6 bases, and the junction held 5 bases outside the gene matches. The DNA for the CDR3 is TGTGCCTGGGCTCAGACAGGGGATACGCAGTATTTT. This codes for CAWAQTGDTQYF.

This chain joins TRBV4-1 and TRBJ2-7; D is perhaps TRBD1 or TRBD2 (7 bases each). CDR1 MGHRA and CDR2 YSYEKL come from the germline V gene. The CDR3 is 15 amino acids. Between the trimmed V and J ends, which lost 5 bases and 0 bases, there was a span of 14 bases. The CDR3 region is CASSSGGAPSYEQYF. DNA of the CDR3: TGCGCCAGCAGCTCAGGGGGGGCCCCCTCCTACGAGCAGTACTTC.

V is TRBV9 and J is TRBJ1-6; 12 bases are shared with TRBD1. The CDR3 has 18 residues. Per the germline V gene, CDR1 is SGDLS and CDR2 is YYNGEE. V gave up 3 bases and J gave up 7 bases; unmatched junction bases: 11. CDR3 in DNA: TGTGCCAGCAGCGCGCGGGAGGGACAGGGGGCGTCGAATTCACCCCTCCACTTT. Translated: CASSAREGQGASNSPLHF.

This clone was seen more than once but under ten times. V is TRBV5-6 and J is TRBJ2-5; no firm D call. V dropped 0 bases and J dropped 3 bases, with 9 bases sitting between them. The CDR3 runs to 14 residues. Germline loops: CDR1 SGHDT, CDR2 YYEEEE. The DNA for the CDR3 is TGTGCCAGCAGCTTGGGAGGTTGGGAAGAGACCCAGTACTTC. Its translation: CASSLGGWEETQYF.

The chain employs TRBV19 and TRBJ2-5; no clear D gene. Deletions cut 6 bases from V and 5 bases from J, with 1 base between. This CDR3 is built from 9 residues. CDR1 and CDR2 (germline): LNHDA, SQIVND (reference sequence). CDR3: CASRETQYF. CDR3 nucleotide sequence: TGTGCCAGTAGGGAGACCCAGTACTTC.